Each of the 28 T cell receptor beta chains below was sequenced from the same sample in a study of graft-versus-host responses after intestinal transplantation. These receptors' targets are unknown. Using immunoSEQ multiplex PCR, the repertoire was profiled, and TCRdb retains in-frame clones only, with some absent. Of 96,000 or so clones listed, about 93% are singletons. The sequencing used unstimulated CD4+ T cells sorted from spleen or lymph node cells, collected before intestinal transplant. All receptors derive from a human donor who received an intestinal transplant.

V gene TRBV7-8 combines with J gene TRBJ1-4; the D gene is possibly TRBD1 (6 bases). Germline V gene lookup returns CDR1 SGHVS and CDR2 FQNEAQ. Trimming removed 1 base from V and 7 bases from J, with 16 bases in between. This CDR3 has 16 amino acids. The CDR3 sequence is CASSLGSTARGEKLFF. CDR3 DNA sequence: TGTGCCAGCAGCTTAGGGTCAACGGCCAGGGGTGAAAAACTGTTTTTT.

V and J are TRBV18 and TRBJ2-4; D might be TRBD2 (5 bases). Germline loops: CDR1 KGHSH, CDR2 LQKENI. The CDR3 covers 17 residues. V lost 5 bases and J 0 bases, leaving 17 bases between the germline ends. CDR3: CASSETGMWLAKNIQYF. The CDR3 nucleotides are TGTGCCAGCTCAGAGACCGGGATGTGGCTAGCCAAAAACATTCAGTACTTC.

Only one count was recorded for this clone. The gene calls are TRBV4-2 and TRBJ1-2; 8 nucleotides agree with TRBD1. Trimming cost V 2 bases and J 6 bases; bases outside gene matches: 8. Germline lookup yields CDR1 LGHNA and CDR2 YNFKEQ. CDR3 length: 15 residues. The CDR3 nucleotides are TGTGCCAGCAGCCAACCCCCGGGACAGGCGAATGGCTACACCTTC. Translation gives CASSQPPGQANGYTF.

V gene TRBV11-1 combines with J gene TRBJ2-7; 8 bases fit TRBD1. V shed 6 bases, J shed 3 bases, and the junction held 10 bases outside the gene matches. The CDR3 spans 15 residues. The germline V gene has CDR1 SGHAT and CDR2 FQDESV (reference sequence). The CDR3 DNA follows: TGTGCCAGCAGTCCCACAGGGGGTAGTCGCTACGAGCAGTACTTC. Encoded protein: CASSPTGGSRYEQYF. The complete variable domain, with remaining parts taken from reference TRBV11-1 and TRBJ2-7, reads EAEVAQSPRYKITEKSQAVAFWCDPISGHATLYWYRQILGQGPELLVQFQDESVVDDSQLPKDRFSAERLKGVDSTLKIQPAELGDSAMYLCASSPTGGSRYEQYFGPGTRLTVT.

The rearrangement joins TRBV27 to TRBJ2-2; possibly TRBD1 for D (5 bases). Germline V gene data show CDR1 as MNHEY and CDR2 as SMNVEV (reference sequence). The CDR3 spans 16 residues. Trimming took 6 bases from V and 0 from J, leaving 14 bases between them. CDR3 coding DNA: TGTGCCAGCAGCAGGTACCCAGGGTCGAACACCGGGGAGCTGTTTTTT. Its translation: CASSRYPGSNTGELFF.

The gene calls are TRBV2 and TRBJ1-5; 7 bases are a match to TRBD1. Germline CDR1 is SNHLY and CDR2 is FYNNEI. CDR3 size: 15 residues. J was trimmed by 0 bases and V by 4 bases; bases with no gene match: 3. The CDR3 spells CASSGDSHSNQPQHF. The DNA for the CDR3 is TGTGCCAGCAGTGGGGACAGCCATAGCAATCAGCCCCAGCATTTT.

This rearrangement joins TRBV10-1 to TRBJ2-5; D is perhaps TRBD2 (5 bases). The germline CDR1 and CDR2 sequences are WNHNN and SYGVQD (reference sequence). Trimming removed 0 bases at V and 3 bases at J, with 11 bases between. The CDR3 contains 15 residues. The CDR3 is CASSESYAEEETQYF. CDR3 nucleotide sequence: TGCGCCAGCAGTGAGTCTTACGCGGAGGAAGAGACCCAGTACTTC.

This clone was picked up a small number of times. The V call is TRBV6-1, the J call TRBJ2-7; D call uncertain. Per germline, CDR1 MNHNS and CDR2 SASEGT. The CDR3 runs to 14 residues. V gave up 4 bases and J gave up 3 bases, with 13 bases separating them. CDR3 protein: CASSVHTNRYEQYF. CDR3 DNA sequence: TGTGCCAGCAGTGTGCACACCAATCGCTACGAGCAGTACTTC.

This sequence joins TRBV7-7 and TRBJ1-2; D is possibly TRBD1 (5 bases). Germline loops: CDR1 SSHAT, CDR2 FNYEAQ (reference sequence). The CDR3 consists of 14 residues. Trimming shortened V by 6 bases and J by 4 bases, and 15 bases separated the two germline ends. This CDR3 reads CASSPISGSYGYTF. The CDR3, as DNA: TGTGCCAGCAGTCCCATCTCAGGGTCCTATGGCTACACCTTC.

The gene calls are TRBV30 and TRBJ2-7, with TRBD1 matching over 10 bases. CDR1 and CDR2 from the germline V gene are GTSNPN and SVGIG (reference sequence). Trimming took 3 bases from V and 2 from J; bases not matched to a gene: 4. CDR3 size: 14 residues. CDR3 sequence: CAWSRDRGAYEQYF. In DNA, the CDR3 is TGTGCCTGGAGCCGGGACAGGGGTGCCTACGAGCAGTACTTC.

This clone was found once. The V and J genes are TRBV7-8 and TRBJ2-7; 9 bases match TRBD1. V dropped 2 bases and J dropped 3; count of bases not matched to a gene: 8. The CDR3 is made up of 16 amino acids. The germline V gene encodes CDR1 SGHVS and CDR2 FQNEAQ. The CDR3 bases are TGTGCCAGCAGCTTATTAGGGACAGGGTCCCACTACGAGCAGTACTTC. Protein sequence: CASSLLGTGSHYEQYF.

The V gene is TRBV5-1, the J gene TRBJ2-1, with D tentatively TRBD2 (6 bases). CDR1 is SGHRS and CDR2 is YFSETQ in the germline V gene. The V end lost 4 bases, the J end lost 7 bases, and 18 bases lay between the germline ends. The CDR3 extends over 15 amino acids. The CDR3 protein is CASSLSLTGANEQFF. CDR3 nucleotide sequence: TGCGCCAGCAGCCTGTCTTTAACGGGAGCGAATGAGCAGTTCTTC.

J is TRBJ2-1 and V is TRBV18, with 9 bases matching TRBD2. Germline V gene lookup returns CDR1 KGHSH and CDR2 LQKENI. The CDR3 consists of 13 residues. J was trimmed by 5 bases and V by 4 bases; bases with no gene match: 0. CDR3 in amino acids: CASSLAGDNEQFF. In DNA, the CDR3 is TGTGCCAGCTCACTAGCGGGAGACAATGAGCAGTTCTTC.

This clone showed up just once. The chain is built from TRBV28 and TRBJ2-5; 9 bases agree with TRBD1. The end of the DNA fits TRBJ2-7 better, so the J call may be wrong. The CDR3 totals 14 residues. Germline V gene data show CDR1 as MDHEN and CDR2 as SYDVKM. In DNA form, the CDR3 reads TGTGCCAGCAGTTACCTGGGACAGGGCTACGAGCAGTACTTC. This gives the protein CASSYLGQGYEQYF.

V usage is TRBV2 and J usage is TRBJ2-7, with 9 positions matching TRBD2. CDR3 length: 13 amino acids. V shed 10 bases, J shed 7 bases, and the junction held 11 bases outside the gene matches. Germline CDR1 is SNHLY and CDR2 is FYNNEI. The chain's CDR3 is CATASGELLEQYF. CDR3 in DNA: TGTGCCACCGCTAGCGGGGAGCTTTTGGAGCAGTACTTC.

The gene calls are TRBV7-6 and TRBJ2-5, with D hard to call. There are 14 residues in the CDR3. The V gene's germline CDR1 is SGHVS and CDR2 FNYEAQ. With 1 base removed from V and 2 bases from J, the gap between germline ends came to 8 bases. This CDR3 is CASSLVIGQETQYF. The CDR3 DNA reads as TGTGCCAGCAGCTTAGTAATCGGGCAAGAGACCCAGTACTTC.

The chain is built from TRBV2 and TRBJ2-3; 9 bases map to TRBD1. Germline CDR1 is SNHLY and CDR2 is FYNNEI. Trimming took 6 bases from V and 9 from J; bases not matched to a gene: 10. CDR3 size: 14 residues. The CDR3 DNA is TGTGCCAGCAGGGCGACAGGGGGATCTTGGACGCAGTATTTT. Translated: CASRATGGSWTQYF.

The V and J genes are TRBV2 and TRBJ2-1; D is unresolved. The CDR3 length is 13 residues. Trimming removed 4 bases at V and 9 bases at J, with 13 bases between. Germline V CDR1 and CDR2: SNHLY, FYNNEI. CDR3 region: CASSALRGSEQFF. The CDR3 nucleotides are TGTGCCAGCAGTGCCTTGAGAGGCTCTGAGCAGTTCTTC.

The genes are TRBV2 and TRBJ1-2; tentatively, D is TRBD1 (6 bases). V lost 4 bases and J 4 bases, leaving 10 bases between the germline ends. This CDR3 has 13 amino acids. Germline V gives CDR1 SNHLY, CDR2 FYNNEI. Here the CDR3 DNA reads TGTGCCAGCAGTGTCAGAGGGGGCTATGGCTACACCTTC. Translation: CASSVRGGYGYTF.

This chain joins TRBV15 and TRBJ2-3; D uncertain. The germline gives CDR1 LNHNV, CDR2 YYDKDF (reference sequence). Trimming shortened V by 1 base and J by 4 bases, and 9 bases separated the two germline ends. CDR3 size: 14 residues. The CDR3 DNA sequence: TGTGCCACCAGCAGAGTAAGAATAGCAGATACGCAGTATTTT. This encodes CATSRVRIADTQYF.

J is TRBJ2-5 and V is TRBV5-1, with TRBD2 matching 7 bases. This CDR3 is 15 amino acids long. Germline-derived CDR1 and CDR2 are SGHRS and YFSETQ. V dropped 5 bases and J dropped 2; count of bases not matched to a gene: 9. The CDR3 protein is CASSLRGDEQETQYF. For the CDR3, the DNA is TGCGCCAGCAGTCTTCGGGGGGACGAACAAGAGACCCAGTACTTC.

This clone was detected once. The J gene is TRBJ2-3, the V gene TRBV4-3; 16 nucleotides align to TRBD2. The CDR3 runs 19 residues. The germline V gene encodes CDR1 LGHNA and CDR2 YSLEER. J was trimmed by 0 bases and V by 3 bases; bases with no gene match: 6. CDR3 nucleotide sequence: TGCGCCAGCAGCCACTCGGGACTAGCGGGGGGGATTAGCACAGATACGCAGTATTTT. Its protein is CASSHSGLAGGISTDTQYF.

This chain connects TRBV2 to TRBJ1-5; a possible D gene is TRBD1 (5 bases). Germline V gene lookup returns CDR1 SNHLY and CDR2 FYNNEI. This CDR3 comprises 14 residues. V dropped 5 bases and J dropped 4 bases, with 12 bases sitting between them. The CDR3 spells CASSLRVQNQPQHF. DNA for the CDR3: TGTGCCAGCAGTCTCAGGGTACAGAATCAGCCCCAGCATTTT.

The chain couples TRBV11-3 to TRBJ2-2, with TRBD2 matching over 10 bases. Germline CDR1 and CDR2: SGHNT and YENEEA. The CDR3 covers 16 residues. V was clipped by 1 base and J by 6 bases; unmatched bases: 5. The CDR3 loop reads CASSLAAAGGSGELFF. DNA of the CDR3: TGTGCCAGCAGCTTAGCGGCAGCGGGAGGGTCCGGGGAGCTGTTTTTT.

This sequence joins TRBV5-6 and TRBJ2-5, with 8 bases aligning to TRBD1. The CDR3 has 15 amino acids. Per germline, CDR1 SGHDT and CDR2 YYEEEE. The J segment lost 4 bases and the V segment lost 2 bases, leaving 7 bases of the junction unmatched. The CDR3 here is CASSFRTGTRETQYF. The CDR3, as DNA: TGTGCCAGCAGCTTTCGGACAGGGACGCGAGAGACCCAGTACTTC.

This clone showed up just once. The genes are TRBV10-3 and TRBJ1-2, with 7 bases that match TRBD1. This CDR3 region has 14 residues. The J segment lost 4 bases and the V segment lost 0 bases, leaving 2 bases of the junction unmatched. CDR1 ENHRY and CDR2 SYGVKD come from the germline V gene. CDR3 in DNA: TGTGCCATCAGTGAGTCGGGACAGTCCTATGGCTACACCTTC. Protein product: CAISESGQSYGYTF.

The J gene is TRBJ1-6, the V gene TRBV11-2; no clear D. CDR3 length: 14 residues. Germline CDR1 and CDR2: SGHAT and FQNNGV. Trimming took 6 bases from V and 8 from J, leaving 14 bases between them. Written as DNA, the CDR3 is TGTGCCAGCAGACCCCCAGGTCGATATTCACCCCTCCACTTT. Its protein product is CASRPPGRYSPLHF.

The rearrangement joins TRBV19 to TRBJ1-3; D unclear. V dropped 3 bases and J dropped 0 bases, with 12 bases sitting between them. Germline CDR1 and CDR2: LNHDA and SQIVND (reference sequence). The CDR3 is made up of 16 amino acids. The CDR3 spells CASSIEHPSSGNTIYF. Written as DNA, the CDR3 is TGTGCCAGTAGTATCGAGCACCCGAGCTCTGGAAACACCATATATTTT.